This TCR beta chain was documented in a study of blood T cell repertoires in COVID-19. At the level of the study: T cells, B-cell-depleted T cells, or PBMCs supplied cDNA or gDNA.

The CDR3 spans 13 residues. CDR1 is LGHDT, CDR2 YNNKEL, per germline (reference sequence). Between the trimmed V and J ends, which lost 0 bases and 16 bases, there was a span of 13 bases. Only in-frame clones appear in the TCRdb table, and some are missing; sequencing was by immunoSEQ multiplex PCR. This sample yields about 480,000 clones, of which roughly 90% are seen a single time; about 2% belongs to the top ten. Donors in Cohort 3 counted as recovered after two negative PCRs, clearance, or symptom resolution. V gene TRBV3-1 (or the pseudogene TRBV3-2) combines with J gene TRBJ1-6; D ambiguous. Sequencing used PBMCs or T cells enriched from blood (not recorded which). This receptor was taken from a woman between 40 and 50 years old who had recovered from COVID-19. The CDR3 spells CASSQDVRRALHF. CDR3 coding DNA: TGTGCCAGCAGCCAAGATGTCAGGAGGGCTCTCCACTTT.